A single sample is the source of the 12 T cell receptor beta chains below, sequenced in a study of blood T cell repertoires in COVID-19. Method: immunoSEQ multiplex PCR; TCRdb's copy keeps in-frame clones and lacks some. This table has about 190,000 clones, approximately 85% appearing once. The specimen sequenced was peripheral blood. Receptors originate from a man of 80 years or more with COVID-19, enrolled during active disease.

The chain combines TRBV5-1 with TRBJ2-1, with TRBD1 matching over 7 bases. Germline CDR1 is SGHRS and CDR2 is YFSETQ. The CDR3 sequence is 13 residues long. The V and J ends lost 0 bases and 10 bases, in that order; junction bases with no gene match: 4. CDR3 sequence: CASSLEQGQEQFF. In nucleotides, the CDR3 is TGCGCCAGCAGCTTGGAACAGGGACAGGAGCAGTTCTTC.

The chain employs TRBV18 and TRBJ2-7, with TRBD1 identical over 7 bases. With V trimmed by 3 bases and J by 2 bases, 4 bases remained unmatched. The CDR3 covers 14 residues. Germline values: CDR1 KGHSH, CDR2 LQKENI. In DNA, the CDR3 is TGTGCCAGCTCACCGGACAGGATAACCTACGAGCAGTACTTC. Protein product: CASSPDRITYEQYF. Full variable domain (remainder filled in from reference TRBV18 and TRBJ2-7): NAGVMQNPRHLVRRRGQEARLRCSPMKGHSHVYWYRQLPEEGLKFMVYLQKENIIDESGMPKERFSAEFPKEGPSILRIQQVVRGDSAAYFCASSPDRITYEQYFGPGTRLTVT.

The chain carries TRBV14 and TRBJ1-1; no reliable D call. With 3 bases removed from V and 4 bases from J, the gap between germline ends came to 9 bases. Germline CDR1 and CDR2: SGHDN and FVKESK. The CDR3 has 13 amino acids. The CDR3 loop is CASSHTSATEAFF. The CDR3, as DNA: TGTGCCAGCAGCCATACGAGTGCCACTGAAGCTTTCTTT.

As for this clone: The same CDR3 arises from other DNA sequences in this sample as well. This sequence joins TRBV5-4 and TRBJ1-2, with TRBD1 as a possible D gene (6 bases). This CDR3 is 13 amino acids long. Between the trimmed V and J ends, which lost 1 base and 7 bases, there was a span of 11 bases. Per germline, CDR1 SGHNT and CDR2 YYREEE (reference sequence). This CDR3 is CASSLRGEGGYTF. The CDR3 DNA is TGTGCCAGCAGCTTGAGGGGGGAGGGTGGCTACACCTTC.

This clone was seen a single time. The chain recombines TRBV18 with TRBJ1-6; 7 bases map to TRBD1. CDR1 is KGHSH and CDR2 is LQKENI in the germline V gene. This CDR3 region has 12 residues. V gave up 1 base and J gave up 13 bases; unmatched junction bases: 1. CDR3 sequence (DNA): TGTGCCAGCTCACCACAGGGGGCGCCCCTCCACTTT. Amino acid sequence: CASSPQGAPLHF.

The V call is TRBV28, the J call TRBJ1-5, with a possible D match to TRBD1 (5 bases). The germline V gene encodes CDR1 MDHEN and CDR2 SYDVKM. The CDR3 totals 15 residues. Between the trimmed V and J ends, which lost 6 bases and 4 bases, there was a span of 16 bases. The CDR3 DNA reads TGTGCCAGCAGGTACCCGGGGGGTTTTAATCAGCCCCAGCATTTT. Translating gives CASRYPGGFNQPQHF.

The chain employs TRBV10-3 and TRBJ1-1; D remains ambiguous. The CDR3 consists of 13 residues. Between the trimmed V and J ends, which lost 7 bases and 6 bases, there was a span of 15 bases. Germline CDR1 and CDR2: ENHRY and SYGVKD. CDR3 bases: TGTGCCATCACCGGAAGAGGAGACTCTGAAGCTTTCTTT. Its protein product is CAITGRGDSEAFF.

The CDR3 region has the DNA TGTGCCAGCAGTGAAGCGCGGGGGTACCAAGAGACCCAGTACTTC. Its protein is CASSEARGYQETQYF. The chain recombines TRBV2 with TRBJ2-5; TRBD2 matches at 7 bases. With 0 bases clipped from V and 0 bases from J, the junction kept 1 base outside the gene matches. This CDR3 contains 15 residues. CDR1 SNHLY and CDR2 FYNNEI come from the germline V gene.

This chain connects TRBV7-2 to TRBJ1-5; 10 nucleotides align to TRBD1. The CDR3 runs 14 residues. In germline, CDR1 is SGHTA, CDR2 FQGNSA. V shed 3 bases, J shed 7 bases, and the junction held 3 bases outside the gene matches. CDR3 region: CASSLDRGDQPQHF. The DNA for the CDR3 is TGTGCCAGCAGCTTGGACAGGGGGGACCAGCCCCAGCATTTT.

This clone appeared a few times. The chain is built from TRBV24-1 and TRBJ1-2, with D unclear. The germline gives CDR1 KGHDR, CDR2 SFDVKD. The length of the CDR3 is 14 residues. V lost 4 bases and J 0 bases, leaving 8 bases between the germline ends. DNA of the CDR3: TGTGCCACCAGTGACACCTCAGCTAACTATGGCTACACCTTC. Its translation is CATSDTSANYGYTF.

This clone was recorded only once. The rearrangement joins TRBV5-8 to TRBJ2-7; 12 bases are shared with TRBD1. Trimming at V came to 4 bases and at J to 6 bases, leaving 8 bases not matched to a gene. The CDR3 loop spans 15 amino acids. Germline V lookup: CDR1 SGHTS, CDR2 YDEGEE. The CDR3 DNA is TGTGCCAGCAGCAAAGGGGACAGGGGGCAGATCGAGCAGTACTTC. It specifies CASSKGDRGQIEQYF.

The chain recombines TRBV5-6 with TRBJ1-2; a weak D match, TRBD1 (6 bases). CDR3 length: 16 residues. Germline CDR1 reads SGHDT; CDR2 reads YYEEEE. The germline V and J ends were trimmed by 3 bases and 5 bases, with 20 bases remaining between them. The CDR3 DNA follows: TGTGCCAGCAGCTCACAGGGATTTCCGGTAGGGTATGGCTACACCTTC. Translation: CASSSQGFPVGYGYTF.